This T cell receptor beta chain derives from a study of T-cell memory formation after mild COVID-19. Study-level information: Most TCR clusters belonged to a single donor.

There are a few counts of this clonotype. Its antigen remains unknown. Study-level points and caveats: Memory cells collected pre-infection included some clones that later responded, suggesting cross-reactive memory joined. The authors left the SARS-CoV-2 specificity of second-wave clones peaking on day 37 unconfirmed.

The V end was cut by 1 base, the J end by 2 bases, with 6 bases between. The CDR3 is 13 amino acids. The germline CDR1 and CDR2 sequences are SGDLS and YYNGEE. After 5'RACE with constant-segment primers, TCR alpha and TCR beta cDNA libraries carrying sample barcodes and UMIs were obtained. In TCRdb, the 5' RACE reads were re-called with MiXCR into one record per CDR3 protein. The sample lists 100,000 to 150,000 distinct CDR3 sequences, about 17% seen once, with 5.2% in the top ten. The chain has TRBV9 and TRBJ2-5; possible D gene TRBD1, 5 bases. Material for sequencing was PBMCs or a T cell subset sorted from them (not recorded which). This receptor was obtained from a man younger than 35 who had mild COVID-19 (a few samples of this study predate the infection). Cell type and time point are not known. The CDR3 loop reads CASSVRQQETQYF. The CDR3 region has the DNA TGTGCCAGCAGCGTAAGACAGCAAGAGACCCAGTACTTC.